This T cell receptor (beta chain) was found in a study of blood T cell repertoires in COVID-19. Study-level background: Spain, Italy and the United States supplied samples that represented acute and convalescent COVID-19.

Germline loops: CDR1 SGHVS, CDR2 FNYEAQ. With 5 bases removed from V and 2 bases from J, the gap between germline ends came to 10 bases. The CDR3 consists of 15 residues. In the original analysis: The assay estimated nucleated cells by amplifying reference gene primers. The repertoire was sequenced with immunoSEQ multiplex PCR; TCRdb's copy has only in-frame clones and lacks some. V, J and clone size are taken as reported in that table, and D and trimming were inferred from the DNA itself. The repertoire holds some 120,000 clones, with 85% as singletons. The sequence came from a man older than 75 with active or convalescent COVID-19. Material for sequencing was peripheral blood. The chain uses TRBV7-6 and TRBJ2-6; D may be TRBD2 (5 bases). CDR3: CASSASRAGANVLTF. The CDR3 coding sequence is TGTGCCAGCAGCGCCTCGAGGGCTGGGGCCAACGTCCTGACTTTC.